The 32 T cell receptor beta chains given below trace back to one sample, sequenced in a study of blood T cell repertoires in COVID-19. Assay: immunoSEQ multiplex PCR; the TCRdb copy retains only in-frame clones and omits some. The data contain a few hundred thousand clones, 80% to 90% of them singletons. Sequencing input: PBMCs or T cells enriched from blood (not recorded which). The receptors were sampled from a woman aged 40 to 50 with acute COVID-19.

In this sample, this clone turned up a few times. This chain uses TRBV27 with TRBJ2-1; TRBD2 matches 8 bases. Germline V gene data show CDR1 as MNHEY and CDR2 as SMNVEV (reference sequence). Losses at the gene ends were 8 bases for V and 3 bases for J; bases not matched to a gene: 9. The CDR3 consists of 15 residues. The CDR3 region is CASHPAGEVYNEQFF. The CDR3 bases are TGTGCCAGCCACCCAGCGGGAGAGGTCTACAATGAGCAGTTCTTC.

The chain employs TRBV7-8 and TRBJ2-1, with TRBD2 matching over 14 bases. CDR3 length: 19 residues. Germline V gene sequence: CDR1 SGHVS, CDR2 FQNEAQ. J lost 7 bases, V lost 5 bases, and 16 bases had no gene match. Here the CDR3 reads CASSPRLAGGPGYKNEQFF. The CDR3, as DNA: TGTGCCAGCAGCCCCAGACTAGCGGGAGGGCCGGGGTATAAAAATGAGCAGTTCTTC.

V gene TRBV7-9 combines with J gene TRBJ2-4, with 7 bases lining up with TRBD1. CDR1 and CDR2 from the germline V gene are SEHNR and FQNEAQ (reference sequence). The CDR3 has 15 residues. V trimming: 5 bases; J trimming: 3 bases; junction bases outside the gene matches: 7. CDR3 in DNA: TGTGCCAGCAGCCTGACAGGGTATGACAAAAACATTCAGTACTTC. This sequence encodes CASSLTGYDKNIQYF.

The chain recombines TRBV27 with TRBJ1-1; possibly TRBD1 for D (6 bases). The germline V gene has CDR1 MNHEY and CDR2 SMNVEV (reference sequence). The V and J ends lost 6 bases and 2 bases respectively, with 10 bases between them. The CDR3 is 13 amino acids. The CDR3 bases are TGTGCCAGCAGACTCAGGGGAAACACTGAAGCTTTCTTT. It specifies CASRLRGNTEAFF.

The chain carries TRBV29-1 and TRBJ1-3; possible D gene TRBD1, 6 bases. Trimming pared 6 bases from V and 0 bases from J, leaving 12 bases between. The CDR3 runs 14 residues. Looked up from germline, CDR1 is SQVTM and CDR2 is ANQGSEA. The CDR3 DNA reads as TGCAGCGTAAAAACAGGGAGCTCTGGAAACACCATATATTTT. This sequence encodes CSVKTGSSGNTIYF.

The CDR3 reads CSVSLQGVGRGYGYTF. In DNA, the CDR3 is TGCAGCGTCTCCCTACAGGGAGTGGGGAGGGGCTATGGCTACACCTTC. The chain is built from TRBV29-1 and TRBJ1-2; D is possibly TRBD1 (6 bases). The V and J ends lost 6 bases and 4 bases respectively, with 24 bases between them. Germline V lookup: CDR1 SQVTM, CDR2 ANQGSEA. The CDR3 extends over 16 amino acids. The full variable domain, with the rest looked up from reference TRBV29-1 and TRBJ1-2, is SAVISQKPSRDICQRGTSLTIQCQVDSQVTMMFWYRQQPGQSLTLIATANQGSEATYESGFVIDKFPISRPNLTFSTLTVSNMSPEDSSIYLCSVSLQGVGRGYGYTFGSGTRLTVV.

This rearrangement joins TRBV27 to TRBJ1-1; 8 positions match TRBD1. Germline values: CDR1 MNHEY, CDR2 SMNVEV (reference sequence). The V segment lost 6 bases and the J segment 7 bases; nucleotides outside the gene matches: 10. This CDR3 region has 14 residues. Written as DNA, the CDR3 is TGTGCCAGCAGGCCGAAATTACAGGGGGTTGAAGCTTTCTTT. Amino acid sequence: CASRPKLQGVEAFF.

This chain uses TRBV19 with TRBJ1-2; 9 bases are shared with TRBD1. This CDR3 is built from 17 residues. V was pared by 6 bases and J by 1 base, with 12 bases of the junction left unmatched. Per the germline V gene, CDR1 is LNHDA and CDR2 is SQIVND (reference sequence). This CDR3 is CASSIGGTGRSNYGYTF. The CDR3 DNA sequence: TGTGCCAGTAGCATCGGGGGGACAGGGAGAAGTAACTATGGCTACACCTTC.

This clone appeared a few times. The rearrangement uses TRBV7-9 and TRBJ2-4; D is possibly TRBD2 (5 bases). CDR1 and CDR2 from the germline V gene are SEHNR and FQNEAQ (reference sequence). The CDR3 is 14 residues long. V was clipped by 5 bases and J by 8 bases, with 16 bases between them. Here the CDR3 reads CASSPEGWWDIQYF. The CDR3 nucleotides read TGTGCCAGCAGCCCAGAGGGATGGTGGGACATTCAGTACTTC.

The chain uses TRBV30 and TRBJ2-7; TRBD2 matches 8 bases. The J segment lost 5 bases and the V segment lost 0 bases, leaving 9 bases of the junction unmatched. Per the germline V gene, CDR1 is GTSNPN and CDR2 is SVGIG (reference sequence). This CDR3 comprises 15 residues. The DNA for the CDR3 is TGTGCCTGGAGTGTACAAAGCGGGAGAACCCACGAGCAGTACTTC. It is translated as CAWSVQSGRTHEQYF.

The CDR3 spells CASSVVPGIRNEQYF. CDR3 nucleotide sequence: TGTGCCAGCAGCGTAGTCCCAGGGATTCGGAACGAGCAGTACTTC. This sequence joins TRBV9 and TRBJ2-7; perhaps TRBD1 as D (5 bases). V shed 0 bases and J shed 5 bases, with 15 bases lying between them. The CDR3 spans 15 residues. Germline loops: CDR1 SGDLS, CDR2 YYNGEE.

This rearrangement joins TRBV18 to TRBJ1-2, with 8 bases matching TRBD1. After removal of 3 bases from V and 7 bases from J, the junction contained 13 bases not matched to a gene. Per germline, CDR1 KGHSH and CDR2 LQKENI. The CDR3 is 16 residues long. CDR3 sequence: CASSPSGTGVGGGYTF. For the CDR3, the DNA is TGTGCCAGCTCACCCTCCGGGACAGGTGTCGGGGGTGGCTACACCTTC.

V usage is TRBV6-2 or TRBV6-3 and J usage is TRBJ2-7; 9 bases fit TRBD2. Per the germline V gene, CDR1 is MNHEY and CDR2 is SVGEGT. The length of the CDR3 is 14 residues. V shed 6 bases, J shed 3 bases, and the junction held 6 bases outside the gene matches. The CDR3 here is CASSPGTSSYEQYF. The CDR3 nucleotides are TGTGCCAGCAGCCCCGGGACTAGCAGCTACGAGCAGTACTTC.

In this sample, this clone turned up once. The chain couples TRBV7-3 to TRBJ1-1; D is perhaps TRBD1 (6 bases). The CDR3 consists of 14 residues. V dropped 3 bases and J dropped 5 bases, with 13 bases sitting between them. Germline V gives CDR1 SGHTA, CDR2 FQGTGA. The CDR3 nucleotides read TGTGCCAGCAGCTTCGGGACACGGGAAACTGAAGCTTTCTTT. Protein sequence: CASSFGTRETEAFF.

The chain uses TRBV7-6 and TRBJ2-2; D is possibly TRBD1 (5 bases). The CDR3 runs to 16 residues. CDR1 and CDR2 (germline): SGHVS, FNYEAQ. Trimming took 1 base from V and 5 from J, leaving 14 bases between them. The CDR3 sequence is CASSLVVPGLTGELFF. Here the CDR3 DNA reads TGTGCCAGCAGCTTAGTGGTTCCAGGGTTAACCGGGGAGCTGTTTTTT.

With respect to this clone: This same CDR3 is encoded by further DNA sequences in the sample. The rearrangement links TRBV11-2 to TRBJ2-5, with 8 bases that match TRBD1. The CDR3 is 15 amino acids. V was pared by 1 base and J by 4 bases, with 5 bases of the junction left unmatched. From germline, CDR1 is SGHAT and CDR2 FQNNGV. The CDR3 bases are TGTGCCAGCAGCTTAGGCCAGGGGGCTGGAGAGACCCAGTACTTC. Translating gives CASSLGQGAGETQYF.

CDR3 in amino acids: CASSLNSRVQGASGYVNTGELFF. CDR3 nucleotides: TGTGCCAGCAGTTTAAATTCCCGCGTTCAGGGAGCTAGCGGGTATGTGAACACCGGGGAGCTGTTTTTT. The chain uses TRBV27 and TRBJ2-2; 8 positions match TRBD2. Germline V gives CDR1 MNHEY, CDR2 SMNVEV (reference sequence). This CDR3 has 23 residues. Trimming removed 2 bases from V and 1 base from J; junction bases left unmatched: 24.

Notes on this clone: The identical CDR3 is also encoded by other nucleotide sequences in the sample. The V and J genes are TRBV7-3 and TRBJ2-2, with D perhaps matching TRBD1 (5 bases). Trimming took off 3 bases at V and 5 bases at J, with 7 bases between the two ends. This CDR3 region has 13 residues. Germline CDR1 and CDR2: SGHTA and FQGTGA. This CDR3 is CASSFSGTGELFF. CDR3 DNA: TGTGCCAGCAGCTTCTCAGGGACCGGGGAGCTGTTTTTT. Together with reference TRBV7-3 and TRBJ2-2, the CDR3 gives the full variable domain: GAGVSQTPSNKVTEKGKYVELRCDPISGHTALYWYRQSLGQGPEFLIYFQGTGAADDSGLPNDRFFAVRPEGSVSTLKIQRTERGDSAVYLCASSFSGTGELFFGEGSRLTVL.

The V call is TRBV7-2, the J call TRBJ2-1; 9 nucleotides match TRBD1. The CDR3 contains 17 residues. J was trimmed by 2 bases and V by 5 bases; bases with no gene match: 10. The germline gives CDR1 SGHTA, CDR2 FQGNSA. CDR3 amino acids: CASSRDRANLPYNEQFF. CDR3 sequence (DNA): TGTGCCAGCAGCCGGGACAGGGCCAACCTACCCTACAATGAGCAGTTCTTC. Using reference TRBV7-2 and TRBJ2-1 for the parts outside the CDR3, the full variable domain is GAGVSQSPSNKVTEKGKDVELRCDPISGHTALYWYRQSLGQGLEFLIYFQGNSAPDKSGLPSDRFSAERTGGSVSTLTIQRTQQEDSAVYLCASSRDRANLPYNEQFFGPGTRLTVL.

This chain links TRBV27 with TRBJ1-5; no firm D call. Per the germline V gene, CDR1 is MNHEY and CDR2 is SMNVEV (reference sequence). CDR3 length: 14 residues. Trimming removed 2 bases at V and 4 bases at J, with 9 bases between. This CDR3 is CASSLGLPNQPQHF. The CDR3 nucleotides are TGTGCCAGCAGTTTAGGACTCCCAAATCAGCCCCAGCATTTT.

The rearrangement uses TRBV7-9 and TRBJ2-1; D is perhaps TRBD2 (5 bases). The CDR3 covers 12 residues. Between the trimmed V and J ends, which lost 8 bases and 2 bases, there was a span of 7 bases. Germline V gene sequence: CDR1 SEHNR, CDR2 FQNEAQ (reference sequence). The CDR3 is CASHGAYNEQFF. CDR3 DNA sequence: TGTGCCAGCCACGGGGCCTACAATGAGCAGTTCTTC.

This clone has a handful of counts. The chain employs TRBV7-6 and TRBJ1-2, with TRBD1 identical over 11 bases. With 1 base clipped from V and 8 bases from J, the junction kept 9 bases outside the gene matches. The CDR3 loop spans 16 amino acids. The germline V gene encodes CDR1 SGHVS and CDR2 FNYEAQ. The CDR3 loop is CASSLEPGQGARGYTF. The CDR3 nucleotides are TGTGCCAGCAGCTTAGAACCAGGACAGGGGGCAAGGGGCTACACCTTC.

The V and J genes are TRBV5-1 and TRBJ2-2, with D perhaps TRBD1 (6 bases). This CDR3 spans 15 amino acids. In germline, CDR1 is SGHRS, CDR2 YFSETQ. V was trimmed by 0 bases and J by 6 bases, leaving 12 bases between them. The CDR3 loop reads CASSLEGDPAGELFF. DNA for the CDR3: TGCGCCAGCAGCTTGGAGGGGGACCCAGCCGGGGAGCTGTTTTTT.

The V and J genes are TRBV4-2 and TRBJ1-1; no reliable D call. The CDR3 loop spans 13 amino acids. V was shortened by 1 base and J by 4 bases, with 7 bases between the two germline ends. CDR1 and CDR2 (germline): LGHNA, YNFKEQ. The CDR3 reads CASSQGLPTEAFF. The CDR3 bases are TGTGCCAGCAGCCAAGGTCTCCCCACTGAAGCTTTCTTT.

V and J are TRBV28 and TRBJ2-1; TRBD2 matches 16 bases. Per germline, CDR1 MDHEN and CDR2 SYDVKM. Trimming at V came to 6 bases and at J to 15 bases, leaving 8 bases not matched to a gene. The CDR3 contains 14 residues. The CDR3 region is CASRTGTSGGAGFF. The CDR3 region has the DNA TGTGCCAGCAGGACCGGGACTAGCGGGGGGGCTGGGTTCTTC.

The chain joins TRBV5-1 to TRBJ2-6; 7 nucleotides match TRBD2. V was pared by 2 bases and J by 0 bases, with 11 bases of the junction left unmatched. CDR3 length: 19 residues. Per germline, CDR1 SGHRS and CDR2 YFSETQ. This chain's CDR3 is CASSLLAPTSYSGANVLTF. The CDR3 DNA is TGCGCCAGCAGCTTACTAGCGCCCACTAGCTACTCTGGGGCCAACGTCCTGACTTTC.

The chain joins TRBV4-2 to TRBJ1-2; TRBD1 is a possible D gene (6 bases). CDR3 length equals 16 residues. CDR1 and CDR2 (germline): LGHNA, YNFKEQ. V dropped 0 bases and J dropped 3 bases, with 14 bases sitting between them. CDR3 region: CASSQDGGRGHYGYTF. CDR3 DNA sequence: TGTGCCAGCAGCCAAGATGGCGGCAGGGGACACTATGGCTACACCTTC.

The gene calls are TRBV28 and TRBJ2-1; TRBD2 agrees at 7 bases. The CDR3 contains 13 residues. The trim removed 2 bases at V and 12 bases at J, leaving 7 bases unmatched. Germline CDR1 reads MDHEN; CDR2 reads SYDVKM. The CDR3 region is CASSLELPGGQFF. The CDR3 nucleotides are TGTGCCAGCAGTTTAGAGCTCCCGGGGGGGCAGTTCTTC.

This clone was detected only once. V gene TRBV19 combines with J gene TRBJ1-5; 7 bases align to TRBD1. This CDR3 is built from 18 residues. Germline V gene sequence: CDR1 LNHDA, CDR2 SQIVND (reference sequence). Trimming cost V 3 bases and J 2 bases; bases outside gene matches: 13. The CDR3 DNA reads as TGTGCCAGTAGTATTGAAGGGACAGCACTCGGGGGCAATCAGCCCCAGCATTTT. This codes for CASSIEGTALGGNQPQHF.

This clone has only one observation. The chain uses TRBV11-2 and TRBJ1-3; 7 nucleotides match TRBD1. This CDR3 has 15 residues. The V segment lost 1 base and the J segment 4 bases; nucleotides outside the gene matches: 4. The germline V gene has CDR1 SGHAT and CDR2 FQNNGV. The CDR3 loop is CASSLAAGGGNTIYF. CDR3 nucleotide sequence: TGTGCCAGCAGCTTAGCGGCAGGGGGAGGAAACACCATATATTTT.

The rearrangement links TRBV11-2 to TRBJ1-2, with D unclear. The CDR3 extends over 14 amino acids. Deletions cut 5 bases from V and 2 bases from J, with 12 bases between. The V gene's germline CDR1 is SGHAT and CDR2 FQNNGV. The CDR3 sequence is CASSPQAQNYGYTF. CDR3 coding DNA: TGTGCCAGCAGCCCCCAGGCCCAGAACTATGGCTACACCTTC.

This chain links TRBV28 with TRBJ2-2; TRBD2 aligns across 9 bases. The trim removed 4 bases at V and 3 bases at J, leaving 12 bases unmatched. CDR3 size: 18 residues. Per germline, CDR1 MDHEN and CDR2 SYDVKM. The CDR3 is CASSSTLLAGRHTGELFF. The CDR3 DNA reads as TGTGCCAGCAGTTCCACCCTCCTAGCGGGACGACACACCGGGGAGCTGTTTTTT.